What follows is one T cell receptor beta chain and its context. This clonotype has at least ten counts. Its recognized antigen is unknown. Base qualities are not recorded, but no much larger clone differs from it by a single base. cDNA synthesis used template-switch 5'RACE with a primer carrying a 10-nucleotide random unique molecular identifier tagging each TCR transcript. Every sequencing run covered 15-18 subjects and yielded more than 160 million TCR-beta sequences. The RNeasy kit was used to extract total RNA. TCR-beta VDJ regions were amplified with primers for the TCR constant region and the 5'RACE anchor, using the KAPA Real-time Library Amplification kit. A first PCR added sample indexes and Illumina adaptors, after which a second PCR increased the library yield. After purification with Ampure beads, the TCR product of roughly 650 bp was size-selected on a 2% E-gel SizeSelection system. Before pooling, libraries had their quality checked on a Bioanalyzer, their concentration measured with Qubit, and their quantity determined with the Kapa Library Quantification kit. An Illumina HiSeq 2500 was used to sequence the libraries paired-end at 2 x 150 bp. To increase sequence diversity, roughly 24-31% phiX was spiked into each library pool. The paper's processing steps were these. Quality-filtered reads were processed with the UMI-based MiGEC pipeline, and over 90% of raw TCR sequences were removed by the MiGEC pipeline during error correction. IMGT germline references were used for aligning VDJ genes, and each clonotype was defined as a unique CDR3 amino acid sequence together with its V-J genes. Clonal expansion, Shannon diversity and CDR3 relatedness were evaluated with VDJtools (CalcPairwiseDistances, ClusterSamples), while phylogenetic trees were built in CLCbio workbench. Using coefficient-of-variation modelling across technical triplicates, the study counted a clone as expanded if it had at least 8 unique UMIs. The raw public data were reprocessed by TCRdb itself: fastp quality trimming at Q25, MiXCR clonotype calling, in-frame beta chains only. For every CDR3 protein sequence, its rows merge into one entry that carries the most common genes and DNA. The V and J calls here are based on TCRdb, not the publication. This sample gives about 41,000 distinct CDR3 sequences in total; more than 14% of them show up just once. 3.5% to 4.5% of the sample comes from the top ten.

These data belong to a study of neurological immune-mediated disorders (dated by TCRdb to the late 2010s). Regarding the study in general: The study compared peripheral blood TCR-beta repertoires of HTLV-I-associated myelopathy (HAM/TSP) patients, multiple sclerosis patients and healthy controls using UMI-based sequencing. Alongside PBMC samples, the set of some 97 TCR-beta libraries contained longitudinal samples, technical triplicates, and paired CD4+ and CD8+ T-cell subsets that had been sorted. The cohort included 60 to 75 subjects: about 14 with HAM/TSP, around 34 with multiple sclerosis, and around 20 healthy controls.

What the authors observed across the whole study: TCR clonal expansion was highest in HAM/TSP patients and lowest in MS patients, with MS patients falling below even healthy controls. No identical CDR3 amino acid sequences were found to be shared among expanded clones across subjects, suggesting that TCR-beta repertoires were private in all groups.

The germline V gene encodes CDR1 MNHEY and CDR2 SMNVEV (reference sequence). V lost 4 bases and J lost 10 bases; the stretch between them is 17 bases long. The CDR3 numbers 15 residues from cysteine through phenylalanine. Of all the DNA, just the CDR3 is kept, 45 bases in frame from base 1. For the sorted-subset TCR libraries, the starting material was over 950,000 sorted CD4+ or CD8+ T cells. Peripheral blood was subjected to Ficoll-Hypaque density gradient centrifugation to isolate PBMCs, which were then cryopreserved in liquid nitrogen. The study also sequenced paired sorted CD4+ and CD8+ subsets from healthy controls, HAM/TSP patients and MS patients.

This sequence was found in a woman aged 60-70 years with HTLV-1-associated myelopathy (HAM/TSP). The rearranged chain carries TRBV27 and TRBJ1-6, and possibly TRBD1, on 5 matching bases. The sequencing input was CD4+ T cells from blood. The base sequence is TGTGCCAGCAGTTGGGGCCTAAGTCTAGGGTCACCCCTCCACTTT. It is translated as CASSWGLSLGSPLHF.